These T cell receptor beta chains were read from a single sample in a study of T cells in Graves' hyperthyroidism and ophthalmopathy. TCRdb reanalysed the multiplex PCR reads using MiXCR and keeps one entry per CDR3 protein. Of 360,000 or so distinct CDR3 sequences detected, 15% to 20% appear once; the ten largest clones hold less than 20%. The sample was blood. The receptor set was obtained from a woman between 35 and 50 years old with Graves' ophthalmopathy. Both conserved end residues are part of each CDR3. D genes are given only for firm matches. Some rows mark clone size as missing; the rest say once, few, many or name a class of expanded clone.

v_call,clone_size,d_call,j_call,cdr3_nt,cdr3_aa
TRBV7-6,NA,TRBD1,TRBJ1-1,TGTGCCAGCAGCCCCGCTAGGACAGGTGAAGCTTTCTTT,CASSPARTGEAFF
TRBV19,NA,NA,TRBJ1-5,TGTGCCAGTAGTATAGTCGGCAGTTATAGCAATCAGCCCCAGCATTTT,CASSIVGSYSNQPQHF
TRBV24-1,many,NA,TRBJ1-1,TGTGCCACCAGTGATTTGACAGGGCGAGCTTTCTTT,CATSDLTGRAFF
TRBV27,many,NA,TRBJ2-5,TGTGCCAGCTCTCTGTCAGAGGAAAGTCAAGAGACCCAGTACTTC,CASSLSEESQETQYF
TRBV10-3,NA,NA,TRBJ1-2,TGTGCCGCCGGGGGGATCAGGGGCTACACCTTC,CAAGGIRGYTF
TRBV12-5,NA,TRBD1,TRBJ1-2,TGTGCTAGTGGCCTGGACAGGAACTATGGCTACACCTTC,CASGLDRNYGYTF
TRBV12-3/TRBV12-4,many,NA,TRBJ2-7,TGTGCCAGCAGTTTCGGCCTGGGGGGTTCCTACGAGCAGTACTTC,CASSFGLGGSYEQYF
TRBV5-6,many,NA,TRBJ1-5,TGTGCCAGCAGCTTGAAGGATCAGCCCCAGCATTTT,CASSLKDQPQHF
TRBV5-1,once,NA,TRBJ1-3,TGCGCCAGCAGCTCCGAGGTGGGAAACACCATATATTTT,CASSSEVGNTIYF
TRBV19,NA,NA,TRBJ2-7,TGTGCCAGTAGTTTCGAGCGGATGGGTGGAACCGGGCAGTACTTC,CASSFERMGGTGQYF
TRBV6-1,NA,TRBD1,TRBJ1-6,TGTGCCAGCGGCGGGGTTGGGACAGGGGGTTCACCCCTCCACTTT,CASGGVGTGGSPLHF
TRBV7-2,NA,TRBD2,TRBJ2-5,TGTGCCAGCAGCCGAGCGGGAGATGCGGAGACCCAGTACTTC,CASSRAGDAETQYF
TRBV28,many,TRBD2,TRBJ2-5,TGTGCCAGCAGTTTATACGGGACTAGTAAAGAGACCCAGTACTTC,CASSLYGTSKETQYF
TRBV2,many,TRBD1,TRBJ1-2,TGTGCCAGCAGTCGTGGCAGGGGGTCCTATGGCTACACCTTC,CASSRGRGSYGYTF
TRBV28,many,NA,TRBJ1-6,TGTGCCAGCAGTTTATCCCGGGGTTCATCACCCCTCCACTTT,CASSLSRGSSPLHF
TRBV6-1,many,NA,TRBJ2-2,TGTGCCAGCAGTGGAGGCCGCGGGGAGCTGTTTTTT,CASSGGRGELFF
TRBV12-3/TRBV12-4,NA,NA,TRBJ2-5,TGTGCCAGCAGTCACGGACTATGGGAGACCCAGTACTTC,CASSHGLWETQYF
TRBV6-1,many,TRBD2,TRBJ2-5,TGTGCCAGCAGTGCCCTCAGCGGGAGCATGGAGACCCAGTACTTC,CASSALSGSMETQYF
TRBV20-1,many,NA,TRBJ2-4,TGCAGTGCTCCGGGACCTACCGCCAAAAACATTCAGTACTTC,CSAPGPTAKNIQYF
TRBV4-3,few,TRBD2,TRBJ2-3,TGCGCCAGCAGCCAAGATAGCGGGAGTTCGGATACGCAGTATTTT,CASSQDSGSSDTQYF
TRBV5-1,many,TRBD1,TRBJ2-2,TGCGCCAGCAGCTGGACAGGGGTTAACACCGGGGAGCTGTTTTTT,CASSWTGVNTGELFF
TRBV28,many,NA,TRBJ1-1,TGTGCCAGCAGACTACAGCGAACTGAAGCTTTCTTT,CASRLQRTEAFF
TRBV19,NA,TRBD1,TRBJ1-1,TGTGCCAGTAGTACGCCGACAGGGATAGCTTTCTTT,CASSTPTGIAFF
TRBV7-9,NA,NA,TRBJ1-2,TGTGCCAGCAGCCTAACAAGCTATGGCTACACCTTC,CASSLTSYGYTF
TRBV30,many,TRBD1,TRBJ1-6,TGTGCCTGGACAGACAGGGGACGGTCACCCCTCCACTTT,CAWTDRGRSPLHF
TRBV27,many,NA,TRBJ2-7,TGTGCCAGCAGTAAGGACGCCCGAGAGCAGTACTTC,CASSKDAREQYF
TRBV5-1,many,NA,TRBJ2-7,TGCGCCAGCAGCTTCCCAGGGGACTACGAGCAGTACTTC,CASSFPGDYEQYF
TRBV20-1,NA,NA,TRBJ1-2,TGCAGTGCGACCAGGTTTCCCTATGGCTACAACTTC,CSATRFPYGYNF
TRBV15,many,NA,TRBJ1-1,TGTGCCACCAGCGGCAGGCTCATGAACACTGAAGCTTTCTTT,CATSGRLMNTEAFF
TRBV11-2,many,NA,TRBJ1-2,TGTGCCAGCAGCTTAGAGGCGGGGGGGGATGGCTACACCTTC,CASSLEAGGDGYTF